This is a list of T cell receptor beta chains from one sample in a study of blood T cell repertoires in COVID-19. Libraries were prepared by immunoSEQ multiplex PCR; TCRdb keeps only in-frame clonotypes and omits some of them. The sample records approximately 300,000 clones, roughly 84% being singletons. The sequenced sample consisted of peripheral blood. These receptors were taken from a man between 45 and 60 years old with active or convalescent COVID-19. Both conserved end residues are trimmed from each CDR3.

j_call: TRBJ2-2; v_call: TRBV28; cdr3_aa: ASSFASSGNTGELF
j_call: TRBJ1-5; v_call: TRBV7-2; cdr3_aa: ASSSWAGMSQPQH
j_call: TRBJ1-1; v_call: TRBV6-5; cdr3_aa: ASRMNTEAF
j_call: TRBJ2-3; v_call: TRBV29-1; cdr3_aa: SARRVSDTQY
j_call: TRBJ1-5; v_call: TRBV28; cdr3_aa: ASQGNQPQH
j_call: TRBJ2-3; v_call: TRBV7-2; cdr3_aa: ASSSRLLDTQY
j_call: TRBJ2-5; v_call: TRBV14; cdr3_aa: ASSQDLKETQY
j_call: TRBJ1-1; v_call: TRBV29-1; cdr3_aa: SVLQGSTEAF
j_call: TRBJ2-5; v_call: TRBV4-1; cdr3_aa: ASSQLGTGEWQETQY
j_call: TRBJ1-2; v_call: TRBV5-5; cdr3_aa: ASSLGGQSIYGYT
j_call: TRBJ2-5; v_call: TRBV5-1; cdr3_aa: ASSLTPSETQY
j_call: TRBJ1-6; v_call: TRBV3-1/TRBV3-2; cdr3_aa: ASSLRTRNSPLH
j_call: TRBJ2-1; v_call: TRBV7-9; cdr3_aa: ASSPLGLAGNEQF
j_call: TRBJ2-7; v_call: TRBV7-9; cdr3_aa: ASSRTGGSSYEQY
j_call: TRBJ2-1; v_call: TRBV9; cdr3_aa: ASSVAGNPYNEQF
j_call: TRBJ1-2; v_call: TRBV14; cdr3_aa: ASSPGGGYGYT
j_call: TRBJ1-1; v_call: TRBV2; cdr3_aa: ASNEQGNTEAF
j_call: TRBJ2-1; v_call: TRBV18; cdr3_aa: ASSPAAGAYNEQF
j_call: TRBJ2-7; v_call: TRBV6-2/TRBV6-3; cdr3_aa: ASSSRPGQGY
j_call: TRBJ1-1; v_call: TRBV6-5; cdr3_aa: ASSRGGEAF
j_call: TRBJ2-5; v_call: TRBV4-3; cdr3_aa: ASSQGRGRVTLETQY
j_call: TRBJ2-3; v_call: TRBV19; cdr3_aa: ASSIPGASTDTQY
j_call: TRBJ1-2; v_call: TRBV19; cdr3_aa: ASSMDRGQPYGYT
j_call: TRBJ2-3; v_call: TRBV9; cdr3_aa: ASSARAGGTDTQY
j_call: TRBJ1-6; v_call: TRBV15; cdr3_aa: ATSRDPNRNTSPLH
j_call: TRBJ1-1; v_call: TRBV10-3; cdr3_aa: ATKDPPGQPNTEAF
j_call: TRBJ2-5; v_call: TRBV27; cdr3_aa: ASSTRRGRETQY
j_call: TRBJ2-6; v_call: TRBV28; cdr3_aa: ASSSTTVSGANVLT
j_call: TRBJ1-6; v_call: TRBV4-3; cdr3_aa: ASSQDRVHSPLH
j_call: TRBJ2-1; v_call: TRBV18; cdr3_aa: ASSPILGLIGNEQF
j_call: TRBJ2-5; v_call: TRBV27; cdr3_aa: ASSPFLPDRKGETQY
j_call: TRBJ2-5; v_call: TRBV5-5; cdr3_aa: ASSLGRGRETQY
j_call: TRBJ1-6; v_call: TRBV10-3; cdr3_aa: AINEGGESPLH
j_call: TRBJ2-5; v_call: TRBV5-1; cdr3_aa: ASSPGQGGRETQY
j_call: TRBJ2-5; v_call: TRBV28; cdr3_aa: ASSEQGSDRGLETQY
j_call: TRBJ1-1; v_call: TRBV27; cdr3_aa: ASSFVGGGRTEAF
j_call: TRBJ1-4; v_call: TRBV25-1; cdr3_aa: ASSPSSNEKLF
j_call: TRBJ2-7; v_call: TRBV7-8; cdr3_aa: ASSPGGDSYEQY
j_call: TRBJ2-3; v_call: TRBV4-3; cdr3_aa: ASSAASGTTDTQY
j_call: TRBJ2-2; v_call: TRBV28; cdr3_aa: ASILGQGFTGELF
j_call: TRBJ2-2; v_call: TRBV29-1; cdr3_aa: SVEEASPNTGELF
j_call: TRBJ2-2; v_call: TRBV7-9; cdr3_aa: ASSGTWGEYTGELF
j_call: TRBJ1-6; v_call: TRBV10-3; cdr3_aa: AISESMGLGSPLH
j_call: TRBJ1-5; v_call: TRBV24-1; cdr3_aa: ATSDLGYREGQPQH
j_call: TRBJ2-2; v_call: TRBV11-2; cdr3_aa: ASSPSRENTGELF
j_call: TRBJ1-5; v_call: TRBV28; cdr3_aa: ASSDTGVQPQH
j_call: TRBJ1-5; v_call: TRBV21-1; cdr3_aa: ASSKQIGVEGFGQPQH
j_call: TRBJ1-2; v_call: TRBV6-5; cdr3_aa: ASSTSDRGHGYT
j_call: TRBJ2-7; v_call: TRBV28; cdr3_aa: ASSNRQGFHEQY
j_call: TRBJ2-1; v_call: TRBV5-1; cdr3_aa: ASSLQSGYNEQF
j_call: TRBJ1-1; v_call: TRBV18; cdr3_aa: ASSQGQGGGITEAF
j_call: TRBJ2-1; v_call: TRBV9; cdr3_aa: ASSGLSRGGYNEQF
j_call: TRBJ1-1; v_call: TRBV6-6; cdr3_aa: ASSYVGLGTEAF
j_call: TRBJ1-5; v_call: TRBV18; cdr3_aa: ASSPQWTANQPQH
j_call: TRBJ2-7; v_call: TRBV11-2; cdr3_aa: ASSLIRGSISYEQY